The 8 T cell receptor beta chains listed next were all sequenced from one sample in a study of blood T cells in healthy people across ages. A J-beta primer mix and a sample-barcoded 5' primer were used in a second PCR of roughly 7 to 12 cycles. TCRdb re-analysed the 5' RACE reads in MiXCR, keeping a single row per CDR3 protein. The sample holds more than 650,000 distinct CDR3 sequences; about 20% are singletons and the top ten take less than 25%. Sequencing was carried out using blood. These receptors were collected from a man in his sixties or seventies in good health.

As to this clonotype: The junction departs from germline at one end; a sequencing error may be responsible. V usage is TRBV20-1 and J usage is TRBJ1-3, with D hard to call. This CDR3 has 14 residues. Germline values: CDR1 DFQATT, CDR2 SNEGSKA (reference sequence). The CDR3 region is CSARDRISGTTIYF. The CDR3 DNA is TGCAGTGCTAGAGATCGGATATCTGGAACCACCATATATTTT.

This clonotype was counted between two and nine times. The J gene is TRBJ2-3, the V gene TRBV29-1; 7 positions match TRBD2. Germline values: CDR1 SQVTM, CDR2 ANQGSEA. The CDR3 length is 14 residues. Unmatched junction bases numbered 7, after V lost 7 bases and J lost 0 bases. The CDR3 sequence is CSGRTRTSTDTQYF. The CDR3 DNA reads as TGCAGCGGACGGACTAGGACGAGCACAGATACGCAGTATTTT.

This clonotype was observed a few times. The CDR3 coding sequence is TGTGCCTGGAGCCTTAGACTAGGCCCACAAGAGACCCAGTACTTC. It is translated as CAWSLRLGPQETQYF. This chain links TRBV30 with TRBJ2-5; tentative D call: TRBD2 (6 bases). Germline V gene data show CDR1 as GTSNPN and CDR2 as SVGIG (reference sequence). The CDR3 contains 15 residues. The V and J ends lost 3 bases and 2 bases respectively, with 16 bases between them.

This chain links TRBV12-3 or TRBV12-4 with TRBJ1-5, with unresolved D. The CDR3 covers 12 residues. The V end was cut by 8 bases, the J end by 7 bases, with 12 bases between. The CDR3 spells CASRQAGQPQHF. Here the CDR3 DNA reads TGTGCCAGCCGGCAGGCGGGGCAGCCCCAGCATTTT.

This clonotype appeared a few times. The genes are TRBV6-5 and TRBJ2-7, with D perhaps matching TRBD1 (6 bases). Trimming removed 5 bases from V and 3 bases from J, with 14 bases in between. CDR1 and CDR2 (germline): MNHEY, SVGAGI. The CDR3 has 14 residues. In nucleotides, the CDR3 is TGTGCCAGCAGTCCTCCGGGACACAGCTACGAGCAGTACTTC. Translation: CASSPPGHSYEQYF.

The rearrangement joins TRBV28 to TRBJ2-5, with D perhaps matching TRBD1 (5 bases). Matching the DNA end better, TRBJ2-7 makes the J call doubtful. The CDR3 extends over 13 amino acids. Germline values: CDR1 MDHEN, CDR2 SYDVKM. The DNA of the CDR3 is TGTGCCAGCAGCCCTGACAGACAGTACGAGCAGTACTTC. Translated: CASSPDRQYEQYF.

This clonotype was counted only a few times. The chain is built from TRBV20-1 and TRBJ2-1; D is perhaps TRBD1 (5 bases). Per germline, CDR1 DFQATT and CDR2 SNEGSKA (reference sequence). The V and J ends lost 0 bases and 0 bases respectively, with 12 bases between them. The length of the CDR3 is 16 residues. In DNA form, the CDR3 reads TGCAGTGCTAGAGATCTCAGGGATTACTCCTACAATGAGCAGTTCTTC. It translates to CSARDLRDYSYNEQFF.

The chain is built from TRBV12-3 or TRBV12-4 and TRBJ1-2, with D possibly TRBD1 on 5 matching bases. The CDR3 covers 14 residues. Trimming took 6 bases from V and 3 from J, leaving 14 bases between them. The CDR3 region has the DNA TGTGCCAGCAGCCCTCATGGGGGGGACTATGGCTACACCTTC. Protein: CASSPHGGDYGYTF.